Sequencing of this TCR beta chain was carried out in a study of beta chain features in type 1 diabetes. Study-level findings and limits: The study found fewer insertions and more deletions at VDJ junctions in type 1 diabetes patients.

Only a few counts were recorded for this clone. The antigen is unknown. CD4+ naive, central memory, regulatory and stem cell-like memory subsets were isolated by sorting on CD45RO/CCR7/CD25/CD127/CD95/CD27. Expressed TCRB transcripts were sequenced because the entire RNA isolate underwent reverse transcription. Assay: immunoSEQ multiplex PCR; the TCRdb copy retains only in-frame clones and omits some. The sample shows under 550,000 clones, roughly 11% of them seen only once. V lost 2 bases, J lost 2 bases, and 10 bases lay in between. The CDR3 is made up of 15 amino acids. The V gene's germline CDR1 is SGHTA and CDR2 FQGNSA.

The clonotype originates from a woman aged 18-30 years in good health. This sequence joins TRBV7-2 and TRBJ2-1; possibly TRBD2 for D (5 bases). Sequenced: naive CD4+ T cells from blood. CDR3 nucleotide sequence: TGTGCCAGCAGCTTAAGGGAGACTCCCTACAATGAGCAGTTCTTC. Protein sequence: CASSLRETPYNEQFF.